The next 17 T cell receptor beta chains were all read from a single sample in a study of blood T cell repertoires in COVID-19. TCRdb's copy holds only in-frame clones and misses some; the assay was immunoSEQ multiplex PCR. The sample includes approximately 53,000 clones, approximately 88% of them seen just once. Sequences were obtained from peripheral blood. Every receptor here comes from a human donor in a cohort sampled during active COVID-19.

The chain recombines TRBV30 with TRBJ2-1; TRBD1 aligns across 10 bases. The CDR3 length is 15 residues. Germline CDR1 is GTSNPN and CDR2 is SVGIG (reference sequence). Unmatched junction bases numbered 6, after V lost 1 base and J lost 6 bases. The CDR3 DNA reads TGTGCCTGGAGTGGTGGGTGGACAGGGGGCAATGAGCAGTTCTTC. Its translation: CAWSGGWTGGNEQFF.

The chain links TRBV11-1 to TRBJ1-1; D possibly corresponds to TRBD1 (6 bases). Germline V CDR1 and CDR2: SGHAT, FQDESV (reference sequence). V was shortened by 4 bases and J by 1 base, with 10 bases between the two germline ends. The CDR3 has 14 residues. CDR3 sequence: CASSSRTANTEAFF. Written as DNA, the CDR3 is TGTGCCAGCAGCTCCAGGACAGCGAACACTGAAGCTTTCTTT. Full variable domain (remainder filled in from reference TRBV11-1 and TRBJ1-1): EAEVAQSPRYKITEKSQAVAFWCDPISGHATLYWYRQILGQGPELLVQFQDESVVDDSQLPKDRFSAERLKGVDSTLKIQPAELGDSAMYLCASSSRTANTEAFFGQGTRLTVV.

CDR3 nucleotides: TGTGCCAGCAGCGTCGGGGTCCAAGAGACCCAGTACTTC. Translating gives CASSVGVQETQYF. The rearrangement joins TRBV9 to TRBJ2-5, with D possibly TRBD2 on 5 matching bases. V was trimmed by 2 bases and J by 1 base, leaving 6 bases between them. The CDR3 contains 13 residues. Germline CDR1 reads SGDLS; CDR2 reads YYNGEE.

The chain carries TRBV5-1 and TRBJ2-4; D uncertain. CDR3 length: 14 residues. Germline CDR1 SGHRS, CDR2 YFSETQ. V lost 4 bases and J 0 bases, leaving 8 bases between the germline ends. In DNA form, the CDR3 reads TGCGCCAGCAGCGACTCAAAAGCCAAAAACATTCAGTACTTC. Translating gives CASSDSKAKNIQYF.

The chain combines TRBV19 with TRBJ2-3; 8 nucleotides match TRBD2. V trimming: 4 bases; J trimming: 8 bases; junction bases outside the gene matches: 11. This CDR3 spans 15 amino acids. Per germline, CDR1 LNHDA and CDR2 SQIVND (reference sequence). CDR3 region: CASSRTSSLESTQYF. The CDR3 region has the DNA TGTGCCAGTAGTAGGACTAGCAGCCTCGAGAGTACGCAGTATTTT.

V is TRBV6-5 and J is TRBJ2-7; 14 nucleotides match TRBD2. V lost 9 bases, J lost 3 bases, and 1 base stayed unmatched. Germline-derived CDR1 and CDR2 are MNHEY and SVGAGI. This CDR3 comprises 13 residues. CDR3 sequence reads: CASGTSGGYEQYF. The CDR3 region has the DNA TGTGCCAGTGGGACTAGCGGGGGCTACGAGCAGTACTTC.

V usage is TRBV4-1 and J usage is TRBJ2-1; TRBD2 matches at 8 bases. CDR1 is MGHRA and CDR2 is YSYEKL in the germline V gene. V shed 5 bases, J shed 0 bases, and the junction held 15 bases outside the gene matches. This CDR3 spans 19 amino acids. The DNA of the CDR3 is TGCGCCAGCAGCGCCGGGACTAGGGCTCTAAGTGGCTCCTACAATGAGCAGTTCTTC. This codes for CASSAGTRALSGSYNEQFF.

The chain couples TRBV29-1 to TRBJ2-1; D gene ambiguous. CDR3 length equals 14 residues. The ends were cut back, 7 bases at V and 4 bases at J, with 17 bases in the middle. Germline-derived CDR1 and CDR2 are SQVTM and ANQGSEA. The CDR3 region is CSAPQARRYNEQFF. The CDR3 DNA sequence: TGCAGCGCTCCACAAGCTCGCAGGTACAATGAGCAGTTCTTC.

The CDR3, as DNA: TGTGCCACCAGCAGATTGCGGGGGGCCACTGAGACCCAGTACTTC. The encoded protein is CATSRLRGATETQYF. The chain employs TRBV15 and TRBJ2-5, with TRBD2 matching over 8 bases. The CDR3 is 15 residues long. Germline trimming cut 2 bases from V and 5 bases from J; bases unmatched to any gene: 7. CDR1 LNHNV and CDR2 YYDKDF come from the germline V gene (reference sequence).

The gene calls are TRBV27 and TRBJ1-2; D ambiguous. The CDR3 is made up of 15 amino acids. Germline V gene lookup returns CDR1 MNHEY and CDR2 SMNVEV (reference sequence). The V end was cut by 4 bases, the J end by 5 bases, with 17 bases between. This CDR3 is CASSSMGQARYGYTF. CDR3 DNA sequence: TGTGCCAGCAGTTCTATGGGCCAGGCCCGGTATGGCTACACCTTC.

The chain carries TRBV6-5 and TRBJ1-5; TRBD1 agrees at 12 bases. The length of the CDR3 is 15 residues. CDR1 is MNHEY and CDR2 is SVGAGI in the germline V gene. The junction had 7 bases not matched to a gene; V was cut back by 6 bases and J by 7 bases. Written as DNA, the CDR3 is TGTGCCAGCAGCACGGGACAGGGGGCTCGGCAGCCCCAGCATTTT. Encoded protein: CASSTGQGARQPQHF.

V usage is TRBV5-6 and J usage is TRBJ2-1; D not resolved. The CDR3 runs to 16 residues. CDR1 and CDR2 (germline): SGHDT, YYEEEE. Trimming stripped 2 bases from V and 2 bases from J, with 14 bases between. The CDR3 sequence: CASSFRRGTTYNEQFF. For the CDR3, the DNA is TGTGCCAGCAGCTTTAGGCGCGGAACGACCTACAATGAGCAGTTCTTC.

The rearrangement uses TRBV19 and TRBJ2-6; D remains ambiguous. Trimming removed 3 bases from V and 0 bases from J, with 6 bases in between. Per the germline V gene, CDR1 is LNHDA and CDR2 is SQIVND (reference sequence). This CDR3 contains 15 residues. As DNA, the CDR3 is TGTGCCAGTAGTATGGAGCTCTCTGGGGCCAACGTCCTGACTTTC. As protein: CASSMELSGANVLTF.

This clone has just one count. The gene calls are TRBV19 and TRBJ2-1, with 14 bases identical to TRBD2. V trimming: 3 bases; J trimming: 8 bases; junction bases outside the gene matches: 6. The CDR3 extends over 16 amino acids. Germline CDR1 is LNHDA and CDR2 is SQIVND (reference sequence). The chain's CDR3 is CASSMGLAGAQHEQFF. CDR3 bases: TGTGCCAGTAGTATGGGACTAGCGGGGGCCCAGCATGAGCAGTTCTTC.

The chain employs TRBV3-1 (or the pseudogene TRBV3-2) and TRBJ2-7; 16 positions agree with TRBD2. The CDR3 is 19 amino acids. J gave up 6 bases and V 4 bases, and 15 bases lay outside the gene matches. Germline CDR1 and CDR2: LGHDT and YNNKEL (reference sequence). The CDR3 coding sequence is TGTGCCAGCAGCCCGTATGGGACTAGCGGGAGGGGTGCCGCGGCCGAGCAGTACTTC. It specifies CASSPYGTSGRGAAAEQYF.

The chain uses TRBV13 and TRBJ1-4; no firm D call. The V gene's germline CDR1 is PRHDT and CDR2 FYEKMQ (reference sequence). CDR3 length: 15 residues. Trimming shortened V by 0 bases and J by 5 bases, and 10 bases separated the two germline ends. The CDR3 coding sequence is TGTGCCAGCAGCTTAGGTGGTCAGTTGAATGAAAAACTGTTTTTT. Translation gives CASSLGGQLNEKLFF.

The rearrangement links TRBV9 to TRBJ2-5; D remains unclear. Germline V gene data show CDR1 as SGDLS and CDR2 as YYNGEE. CDR3 length equals 15 residues. V lost 3 bases and J 3 bases, leaving 15 bases between the germline ends. The CDR3 protein is CASSDPRGGEETQYF. The CDR3 DNA follows: TGTGCCAGCAGCGACCCGAGAGGCGGCGAAGAGACCCAGTACTTC.